This is a list of T cell receptor beta chains from one sample in a study of tumor and adjacent non-tumor tissue in lung cancer. One entry per CDR3 protein results from TCRdb running MiXCR on the multiplex PCR reads. This sample yields fewer than 85,000 distinct CDR3 sequences, of which around 78% are seen a single time; 28% belongs to the top ten. Sequenced material: lung tumor tissue. Receptor source: a man aged 60 to 75 with non-small cell lung cancer. Both conserved end residues are part of each CDR3. D genes are given only for firm matches. The listing skips clone size in some rows; elsewhere it reads once, few, many or a size class.

J gene: TRBJ2-2; D gene: -; V gene: TRBV20-1; clone size: -; CDR3 DNA: TGCAGTACTCGAAGAGGGATAGCAAACACCGGGGACCTGTTTTTT; CDR3 protein: CSTRRGIANTGDLFF
J gene: TRBJ2-2; D gene: -; V gene: TRBV5-1; clone size: -; CDR3 DNA: TGCGCCAGAAAATCCGGCAGAGAAACCGGGGAGCTGTTTTTT; CDR3 protein: CARKSGRETGELFF
J gene: TRBJ2-1; D gene: -; V gene: TRBV11-2; clone size: -; CDR3 DNA: TGTGCCAGTAGCCTACTCGCTACTGGGTTAAATGAGCAGTTCTTC; CDR3 protein: CASSLLATGLNEQFF
J gene: TRBJ1-1; D gene: TRBD1; V gene: TRBV6-2/TRBV6-3; clone size: -; CDR3 DNA: TGTGCAAGCAGATCCACAGGGGCTGAAGCTTTCTTT; CDR3 protein: CASRSTGAEAFF
J gene: TRBJ1-1; D gene: -; V gene: TRBV12-3/TRBV12-4; clone size: many; CDR3 DNA: TGTGCCAGCAGTCTTTTGAGGGCTTTCTTT; CDR3 protein: CASSLLRAFF
J gene: TRBJ2-3; D gene: -; V gene: TRBV28; clone size: many; CDR3 DNA: TGTGCCAGCAGGGGGTTACTATACCGGGAGAAAGATACGCAGTATTTT; CDR3 protein: CASRGLLYREKDTQYF
J gene: TRBJ2-1; D gene: TRBD2; V gene: TRBV7-9; clone size: many; CDR3 DNA: TGTGCCAGCAGCTTAGGGAGCCTAGCGGGAGTCAATGAGCAGTTCTTC; CDR3 protein: CASSLGSLAGVNEQFF
J gene: TRBJ2-3; D gene: -; V gene: TRBV5-1; clone size: -; CDR3 DNA: TGCACCAGCAGCTTCGGCTCAGGCACAGATACGCAGTATTTT; CDR3 protein: CTSSFGSGTDTQYF
J gene: TRBJ2-7; D gene: -; V gene: TRBV6-5; clone size: -; CDR3 DNA: TGTGGCAGCAGTTATGGTACAGGACTCTACGAGCAGTACTTC; CDR3 protein: CGSSYGTGLYEQYF
J gene: TRBJ1-5; D gene: -; V gene: TRBV2; clone size: -; CDR3 DNA: TGTGCCAGCAATGGACACCCGGGACACCCCCAGCATTTT; CDR3 protein: CASNGHPGHPQHF
J gene: TRBJ1-1; D gene: -; V gene: TRBV29-1; clone size: many; CDR3 DNA: TGCAGCGTTGAATCGATGACGGGAGCGAACACTGAAGCTTTCTTT; CDR3 protein: CSVESMTGANTEAFF
J gene: TRBJ1-6; D gene: -; V gene: TRBV5-5; clone size: -; CDR3 DNA: TGTGCCAGCAGCTTGGTAACGGGACAACCTAACTTT; CDR3 protein: CASSLVTGQPNF
J gene: TRBJ1-2; D gene: -; V gene: TRBV6-2/TRBV6-3; clone size: many; CDR3 DNA: TGTGCCAGCAGTTACACCCGGACGGCTAACTATGGCTACACCTTC; CDR3 protein: CASSYTRTANYGYTF
J gene: TRBJ2-7; D gene: -; V gene: TRBV7-9; clone size: -; CDR3 DNA: TGTGCCAGCAGTCCGCCCTGGGGGGACTACGAGCAGTACTTC; CDR3 protein: CASSPPWGDYEQYF
J gene: TRBJ2-5; D gene: -; V gene: TRBV11-1; clone size: -; CDR3 DNA: TGTGCCAACAGCAAAGACATGTACCAAGAGACCCAATACTTC; CDR3 protein: CANSKDMYQETQYF
J gene: TRBJ2-5; D gene: -; V gene: TRBV10-2; clone size: -; CDR3 DNA: TGCGCCAGCAGCTTGATGGGCAAAGGGACCCAGTACTTC; CDR3 protein: CASSLMGKGTQYF
J gene: TRBJ2-2; D gene: -; V gene: TRBV7-8; clone size: -; CDR3 DNA: TGTGCCAGCAGCTTAGTCGGCGGGGCGAACACCGGGGAGCTGTTTTTT; CDR3 protein: CASSLVGGANTGELFF
J gene: TRBJ2-1; D gene: -; V gene: TRBV6-2/TRBV6-3; clone size: many; CDR3 DNA: TGTGCCAGCAGTTACCCCCCGAGGGGTGAGCAGTTCTTC; CDR3 protein: CASSYPPRGEQFF
J gene: TRBJ2-2; D gene: -; V gene: TRBV11-1; clone size: -; CDR3 DNA: TGTGCTACCAGCTATACTAGTGGCACCGTGGAGCTGTTTTTT; CDR3 protein: CATSYTSGTVELFF
J gene: TRBJ1-5; D gene: -; V gene: TRBV28; clone size: -; CDR3 DNA: TGTGCCAGCAGTTTAGGAGGGATCGGGCAGCCCCAGCATTTT; CDR3 protein: CASSLGGIGQPQHF
J gene: TRBJ2-3; D gene: -; V gene: TRBV29-1; clone size: -; CDR3 DNA: TGCAGCCTACCCGAGCGGAGAGATACACAGTATTTT; CDR3 protein: CSLPERRDTQYF
J gene: TRBJ2-2; D gene: TRBD2; V gene: TRBV6-5; clone size: medium-sized; CDR3 DNA: TGTGCCAGCAGTCCATCGGCGGGAGCGACGAACACCGGGGAGCTGTTTTTT; CDR3 protein: CASSPSAGATNTGELFF
J gene: TRBJ2-3; D gene: TRBD1; V gene: TRBV29-1; clone size: many; CDR3 DNA: TGCAGCGTTGCTGACAGGGACACAGATACGCAGTATTTT; CDR3 protein: CSVADRDTDTQYF
J gene: TRBJ1-1; D gene: -; V gene: TRBV29-1; clone size: -; CDR3 DNA: TGCAACGGATCATGTGCGAGGGACACTGAAGCTTTCTTT; CDR3 protein: CNGSCARDTEAFF
J gene: TRBJ2-7; D gene: -; V gene: TRBV6-1; clone size: -; CDR3 DNA: TGTGCCAGCAGTGAAGGGGGTTACGTGCAGTACTTC; CDR3 protein: CASSEGGYVQYF
J gene: TRBJ2-6; D gene: -; V gene: TRBV6-5; clone size: many; CDR3 DNA: TGTGCCAGCAGCGGGCTATCTGGGGCCAACGTCCTGACTTTC; CDR3 protein: CASSGLSGANVLTF
J gene: TRBJ1-6; D gene: -; V gene: TRBV14; clone size: -; CDR3 DNA: TGTGCCAGCAGCCAAAGATTTCGAAATTCACCCCTCCACTTT; CDR3 protein: CASSQRFRNSPLHF
J gene: TRBJ2-7; D gene: -; V gene: TRBV29-1; clone size: once; CDR3 DNA: TGCAGTGTATACACCGAGACTAGTAGCTACGAGCAATACTTC; CDR3 protein: CSVYTETSSYEQYF
J gene: TRBJ2-7; D gene: -; V gene: TRBV5-5; clone size: -; CDR3 DNA: TGTGTCAACAGCTCCAAGGTCGAGCACTACTTC; CDR3 protein: CVNSSKVEHYF
J gene: TRBJ1-4; D gene: -; V gene: TRBV29-1; clone size: -; CDR3 DNA: TGCAGCGTTGAAGATCTAGAGGAGGTGAGCGAAAAACTGTTTTTT; CDR3 protein: CSVEDLEEVSEKLFF
J gene: TRBJ2-5; D gene: -; V gene: TRBV6-1; clone size: many; CDR3 DNA: TGTGCCAGCAGTGAGGGCTCAGCGGCGGAAGGGACCCAGTACTTC; CDR3 protein: CASSEGSAAEGTQYF
J gene: TRBJ2-1; D gene: TRBD1; V gene: TRBV5-1; clone size: -; CDR3 DNA: TGCGCCAGCAGCCAGGGGGCAGGGGGGAAAGATGAGCAGTTCTTC; CDR3 protein: CASSQGAGGKDEQFF
J gene: TRBJ2-4; D gene: -; V gene: TRBV5-4; clone size: -; CDR3 DNA: TGTGCCAACAGTCCTAATACCTGGTGGGGAAACATTCAGTACTTC; CDR3 protein: CANSPNTWWGNIQYF
J gene: TRBJ1-5; D gene: -; V gene: TRBV11-2; clone size: few; CDR3 DNA: TGTGACAGCAGCTTAGATCGGGGTAAGCCCCAGCATTTT; CDR3 protein: CDSSLDRGKPQHF
J gene: TRBJ2-1; D gene: TRBD2; V gene: TRBV10-3; clone size: once; CDR3 DNA: TGTGCCATCAGTGAGTCGATAGCGGGGACATACAATGAGCAGTTCTTC; CDR3 protein: CAISESIAGTYNEQFF
J gene: TRBJ2-7; D gene: -; V gene: TRBV20-1; clone size: -; CDR3 DNA: TGCAGTGGTCATTTCCCTCTTCAGGGGAGTTCCTACGAGCACTACTTC; CDR3 protein: CSGHFPLQGSSYEHYF